This entry is about one TCR beta chain. The antigen remains undetermined. The sample comes from a study of siplizumab effects on memory and regulatory T cells. Generated by immunoSEQ multiplex PCR, the TCRdb table keeps only in-frame clones and is missing some. The sample shows some 20,000 clones, 46% of them seen only once. The V end was cut by 5 bases, the J end by 2 bases, with 3 bases between. The CDR3 runs 11 residues. Germline CDR1 reads MNHNY; CDR2 reads SVGAGI (reference sequence). The mixed lymphocyte reaction cells underwent coculture at 37°C for around six days. The V and J genes are TRBV6-6 and TRBJ2-5; D not certain. What was sequenced was CFSE-low (dividing) CD4+ T cells sorted from an allogeneic mixed lymphocyte reaction. The origin of this receptor is a human donor in good health; the cells came from an allogeneic mixed lymphocyte reaction. The CDR3, as DNA: TGTGCCAGCAGTACGCAAGAGACCCAGTACTTC. It translates to CASSTQETQYF.